The 27 T cell receptor beta chains given below trace back to one sample, sequenced in a study of Ad26.COV2.S vaccination and SARS-CoV-2 variants. Noted treatment: around 19 received Ad26.COV2.S at low or high dose, single or two shots; roughly five received placebo; per-sample allocation not given. Material that was analyzed had been drawn on day 63 after the first vaccine or placebo injection. Sequencing was performed with immunoSEQ multiplex PCR; in TCRdb, only in-frame clones are kept and a portion is missing. The sample holds about 410,000 clones, about 88% seen once. This specimen was peripheral blood, taken in a trial of Ad26.COV2.S vaccine versus placebo. These receptor sequences come from a person between 18 and 65 years old who received the Ad26.COV2.S COVID-19 vaccine or a placebo.

This clone was counted once. The rearrangement uses TRBV7-6 and TRBJ1-2, with a possible D match to TRBD1 (5 bases). The CDR3 sequence is 12 residues long. Germline CDR1 and CDR2: SGHVS and FNYEAQ. The V end was cut by 4 bases, the J end by 6 bases, with 9 bases between. CDR3 bases: TGTGCCAGCAGCTCCCAGGGACATGGCTACACCTTC. Protein product: CASSSQGHGYTF.

The chain is built from TRBV4-1 and TRBJ2-5, with D uncertain. The CDR3 consists of 14 residues. Trimming cost V 0 bases and J 2 bases, with 7 bases left between them. Looked up from germline, CDR1 is MGHRA and CDR2 is YSYEKL. The CDR3 nucleotides read TGCGCCAGCAGCCAAGATATGGCACAAGAGACCCAGTACTTC. Its protein product is CASSQDMAQETQYF.

This rearrangement joins TRBV4-2 to TRBJ1-1; tentatively, D is TRBD1 (6 bases). This CDR3 is built from 16 residues. V was trimmed by 0 bases and J by 1 base, leaving 12 bases between them. Germline CDR1 is LGHNA and CDR2 is YNFKEQ. The CDR3 is CASSQDWGQENTEAFF. The CDR3 DNA reads TGTGCCAGCAGCCAAGATTGGGGACAAGAGAACACTGAAGCTTTCTTT.

The J gene is TRBJ2-2, the V gene TRBV27; the D gene is possibly TRBD1 (5 bases). The V end lost 0 bases, the J end lost 2 bases, and 10 bases lay between the germline ends. This CDR3 has 16 amino acids. The germline CDR1 and CDR2 sequences are MNHEY and SMNVEV (reference sequence). CDR3 loop: CASSLSGQGNTGELFF. As DNA, the CDR3 is TGTGCCAGCAGTTTATCGGGTCAGGGTAACACCGGGGAGCTGTTTTTT.

The rearrangement links TRBV11-2 to TRBJ1-2, with a tentative D call TRBD1 (6 bases). The V and J ends lost 1 base and 1 base respectively, with 16 bases between them. Germline V gene data show CDR1 as SGHAT and CDR2 as FQNNGV. The CDR3 length is 17 residues. CDR3 DNA sequence: TGTGCCAGCAGCTTAGTCAGAGGGGGACGGGGTAACTATGGCTACACCTTC. Its protein is CASSLVRGGRGNYGYTF.

This clone was observed once. V is TRBV6-5 and J is TRBJ1-1; D is uncertain. Germline assignment: CDR1 MNHEY and CDR2 SVGAGI. V dropped 5 bases and J dropped 2 bases, with 9 bases sitting between them. The CDR3 covers 13 residues. CDR3: CASSQQINTEAFF. CDR3 nucleotide sequence: TGTGCCAGCAGTCAACAGATAAACACTGAAGCTTTCTTT.

V is TRBV4-2 and J is TRBJ2-1; D possibly corresponds to TRBD1 (6 bases). With 4 bases removed from V and 9 bases from J, the gap between germline ends came to 22 bases. CDR1 and CDR2 from the germline V gene are LGHNA and YNFKEQ. CDR3 length: 16 residues. The chain's CDR3 is CASSRTSPGVQVEQFF. The CDR3 nucleotides read TGTGCCAGCAGCCGAACCTCCCCAGGGGTGCAAGTTGAGCAGTTCTTC.

The chain carries TRBV7-2 and TRBJ2-7, with TRBD1 identical over 9 bases. The CDR3 is 14 amino acids. Germline CDR1 is SGHTA and CDR2 is FQGNSA. Trimming took 8 bases from V and 0 from J; bases not matched to a gene: 5. CDR3 bases: TGTGCCAGCTTACAGGGGGCAGGCTCCTACGAGCAGTACTTC. Residues: CASLQGAGSYEQYF.

The chain is built from TRBV3-1 (or the pseudogene TRBV3-2) and TRBJ1-2, with a possible D match to TRBD1 (5 bases). Per the germline V gene, CDR1 is LGHDT and CDR2 is YNNKEL (reference sequence). The ends were cut back, 4 bases at V and 8 bases at J, with 20 bases in the middle. The CDR3 totals 15 residues. The CDR3 nucleotides are TGTGCCAGCAGCCGCCCAGGGATTTCCGGCGGCGGCTACACCTTC. Translated: CASSRPGISGGGYTF.

This clone was recorded once. V usage is TRBV28 and J usage is TRBJ1-2; a possible D gene is TRBD1 (5 bases). The germline V gene encodes CDR1 MDHEN and CDR2 SYDVKM. The CDR3 has 12 residues. V lost 5 bases and J 8 bases, leaving 12 bases between the germline ends. The chain's CDR3 is CASSHRIYGYTF. The CDR3 DNA sequence: TGTGCCAGCAGTCACAGGATTTACGGCTACACCTTC.

This clone has more than one count but fewer than ten. The rearrangement uses TRBV7-2 and TRBJ1-2; 7 bases agree with TRBD1. The CDR3 is 14 residues long. Trimming at V came to 5 bases and at J to 5 bases, leaving 8 bases not matched to a gene. Looked up from germline, CDR1 is SGHTA and CDR2 is FQGNSA. CDR3 region: CASSPSQGRYGYTF. The CDR3 region has the DNA TGTGCCAGCAGCCCTTCACAGGGGCGATATGGCTACACCTTC. The variable domain in full, completed from reference TRBV7-2 and TRBJ1-2, reads GAGVSQSPSNKVTEKGKDVELRCDPISGHTALYWYRQSLGQGLEFLIYFQGNSAPDKSGLPSDRFSAERTGGSVSTLTIQRTQQEDSAVYLCASSPSQGRYGYTFGSGTRLTVV.

This clone showed up just a few times. The chain has TRBV6-2 or TRBV6-3 and TRBJ1-2, with D possibly matching TRBD1 (6 bases). The CDR3 loop spans 18 amino acids. Germline V gene data show CDR1 as MNHEY and CDR2 as SVGEGT. V lost 0 bases to trimming and J lost 2 bases, with 19 bases between them. In DNA, the CDR3 is TGTGCCAGCAGTTACTCGGATAGGGGGGGCGCCGGGAACTATGGCTACACCTTC. As protein: CASSYSDRGGAGNYGYTF.

The genes are TRBV7-2 and TRBJ1-6; D not resolved. Germline values: CDR1 SGHTA, CDR2 FQGNSA. Trimming took 5 bases from V and 0 from J, leaving 11 bases between them. The CDR3 extends over 16 amino acids. The CDR3 loop reads CASSGQSSSYNSPLHF. The DNA of the CDR3 is TGTGCCAGCAGCGGGCAGTCGAGCTCCTATAATTCACCCCTCCACTTT.

The J gene is TRBJ2-7, the V gene TRBV11-2; D tentatively reads TRBD1 or TRBD2 (5 bases each). V was shortened by 4 bases and J by 3 bases, with 16 bases between the two germline ends. Germline V gene data show CDR1 as SGHAT and CDR2 as FQNNGV. The CDR3 totals 15 residues. The DNA of the CDR3 is TGTGCCAGCAGCTCCCAGACAAGTGGGGGCTACGAGCAGTACTTC. Its translation: CASSSQTSGGYEQYF.

The chain is built from TRBV5-1 and TRBJ2-3, with 7 bases identical to TRBD1. The CDR3 totals 14 residues. Germline assignment: CDR1 SGHRS and CDR2 YFSETQ. V gave up 1 base and J gave up 5 bases; unmatched junction bases: 4. CDR3 in amino acids: CASSLTGDEDTQYF. CDR3 coding DNA: TGCGCCAGCAGCTTGACAGGGGATGAAGATACGCAGTATTTT.

This sequence joins TRBV28 and TRBJ1-2; D call uncertain. The germline V gene has CDR1 MDHEN and CDR2 SYDVKM. V was shortened by 7 bases and J by 8 bases, with 14 bases between the two germline ends. This CDR3 is 12 amino acids long. CDR3 nucleotides: TGTGCCAGCAATTCTCCTGGGAGGGGCTACACCTTC. It specifies CASNSPGRGYTF.

The gene calls are TRBV6-5 and TRBJ2-1; D is perhaps TRBD1 (7 bases). Trimming shortened V by 4 bases and J by 1 base, and 14 bases separated the two germline ends. Germline values: CDR1 MNHEY, CDR2 SVGAGI. The length of the CDR3 is 16 residues. The CDR3 spells CASSSVTGRSYNEQFF. CDR3 in DNA: TGTGCCAGCAGTTCTGTGACAGGGAGGTCCTACAATGAGCAGTTCTTC.

The chain uses TRBV5-1 and TRBJ2-7; D possibly corresponds to TRBD1 (5 bases). Germline-derived CDR1 and CDR2 are SGHRS and YFSETQ. The V end lost 5 bases, the J end lost 3 bases, and 9 bases lay between the germline ends. This CDR3 is 12 amino acids long. The DNA of the CDR3 is TGCGCCAGCAGGGAAACAGGCTACGAGCAGTACTTC. As protein: CASRETGYEQYF. Supplemented by reference TRBV5-1 and TRBJ2-7, the full variable domain reads KAGVTQTPRYLIKTRGQQVTLSCSPISGHRSVSWYQQTPGQGLQFLFEYFSETQRNKGNFPGRFSGRQFSNSRSEMNVSTLELGDSALYLCASRETGYEQYFGPGTRLTVT.

V usage is TRBV5-1 and J usage is TRBJ2-1, with D maybe TRBD1 (7 bases). The V and J ends lost 3 bases and 1 base respectively, with 20 bases between them. The CDR3 contains 18 residues. Germline V lookup: CDR1 SGHRS, CDR2 YFSETQ. For the CDR3, the DNA is TGCGCCAGCAGCTCACAGGGGAATCGGGGGTTGTCCTACAATGAGCAGTTCTTC. Protein product: CASSSQGNRGLSYNEQFF.

The chain is built from TRBV6-5 and TRBJ1-2, with a possible D match to TRBD1 (6 bases). Between the trimmed V and J ends, which lost 5 bases and 4 bases, there was a span of 14 bases. The germline V gene encodes CDR1 MNHEY and CDR2 SVGAGI. The CDR3 runs to 14 residues. CDR3 protein: CASSLQGSGYGYTF. The CDR3 nucleotides read TGTGCCAGCAGTCTACAGGGTTCGGGCTATGGCTACACCTTC.

The chain combines TRBV4-1 with TRBJ2-1; TRBD1 matches 8 bases. V was pared by 4 bases and J by 6 bases, with 5 bases of the junction left unmatched. There are 14 residues in the CDR3. Germline lookup yields CDR1 MGHRA and CDR2 YSYEKL. Here the CDR3 DNA reads TGCGCCAGCAGCCCGGGACAGGCGAGCAATGAGCAGTTCTTC. Its protein product is CASSPGQASNEQFF.

The chain is built from TRBV27 and TRBJ1-2; 8 nucleotides match TRBD1. This CDR3 comprises 13 residues. V lost 6 bases to trimming and J lost 1 base; unmatched junction nucleotides: 1. CDR1 is MNHEY and CDR2 is SMNVEV in the germline V gene (reference sequence). The CDR3 reads CASRGQVNYGYTF. CDR3 nucleotides: TGTGCCAGCAGGGGACAGGTTAACTATGGCTACACCTTC.

The V call is TRBV3-1 (or the pseudogene TRBV3-2), the J call TRBJ2-3, with TRBD2 matching over 8 bases. Trimming cost V 6 bases and J 2 bases; bases outside gene matches: 13. Per germline, CDR1 LGHDT and CDR2 YNNKEL (reference sequence). The CDR3 contains 17 residues. The CDR3 nucleotides are TGTGCCAGCAGAAAGACTGGCGGGGGGTTATACACAGATACGCAGTATTTT. Protein: CASRKTGGGLYTDTQYF.

Here the CDR3 reads CATSRGTVFSSYNSPLHF. In DNA form, the CDR3 reads TGTGCCACCAGCAGAGGGACAGTATTCAGCTCCTATAATTCACCCCTCCACTTT. The chain recombines TRBV15 with TRBJ1-6, with D possibly being TRBD1 (6 bases). The CDR3 has 18 residues. CDR1 is LNHNV, CDR2 YYDKDF, per germline (reference sequence). V lost 1 base and J lost 0, with 13 bases in between.

The rearrangement uses TRBV19 and TRBJ2-3; 11 bases align to TRBD2. Trimming took 2 bases from V and 3 from J; bases not matched to a gene: 7. This CDR3 comprises 17 residues. Germline values: CDR1 LNHDA, CDR2 SQIVND (reference sequence). CDR3 nucleotides: TGTGCCAGTAGTATAACCGAATGGACTAGCGGGACAGATACGCAGTATTTT. Its translation: CASSITEWTSGTDTQYF.

The chain links TRBV5-4 to TRBJ1-1, with D perhaps matching TRBD1 (5 bases). Germline V gene lookup returns CDR1 SGHNT and CDR2 YYREEE (reference sequence). CDR3 length equals 15 residues. V lost 2 bases to trimming and J lost 1 base, with 12 bases between them. The CDR3 DNA reads TGTGCCAGCAGCTTCTCCCTAGACAGGAACACTGAAGCTTTCTTT. Amino acids: CASSFSLDRNTEAFF.

V and J are TRBV5-4 and TRBJ1-1; no firm D call. Trimming took 0 bases from V and 3 from J, leaving 9 bases between them. Germline CDR1 and CDR2: SGHNT and YYREEE (reference sequence). The CDR3 spans 14 residues. The CDR3 bases are TGTGCCAGCAGCTTGGTCGATAGGGACACTGAAGCTTTCTTT. Amino acid sequence: CASSLVDRDTEAFF.